In its sample, the clone carrying this T cell receptor (beta chain) was seen many times. Per germline, CDR1 SEHNR and CDR2 FQNEAQ (reference sequence). The CDR3 is 15 residues long. V lost 1 base to trimming and J lost 3 bases; unmatched junction nucleotides: 4. This sample was taken from a study of T cells in Graves' hyperthyroidism and ophthalmopathy. Amplified regions were TCR beta CDR3 sequences from RNA transcripts. The primer set for the first-round RT-PCR of the TCR CDR3 was HTBI. In TCRdb, the multiplex PCR reads were re-called with MiXCR into one record per CDR3 protein. The table records roughly 110,000 distinct CDR3 sequences, approximately 15% of them present only once.

This receptor was obtained from a woman between 50 and 59 years old with Graves' hyperthyroidism. Sequenced input: blood. The V gene is TRBV7-9, the J gene TRBJ2-3, with 7 nucleotides matching TRBD1. This CDR3 is CASSLDRGYTDTQYF. The CDR3 DNA sequence: TGTGCCAGCAGCTTAGACAGGGGATATACAGATACGCAGTATTTT.